Below, 2 T cell receptor beta chains from the same sample are listed, as sequenced in a study of blood T cell repertoires in COVID-19. Profiling relied on immunoSEQ multiplex PCR, and the TCRdb table lists in-frame clones only, not all of them. Among a few hundred thousand clones, approximately 86% were seen once, and the ten largest hold about 4%. Sequencing input: PBMCs or T cells enriched from blood (not recorded which). All receptors derive from a woman in her forties with acute COVID-19.

The sample holds one count of this clone. CDR3 nucleotide sequence: TGCAGCGTTGCCCCGGGACTAGCGAGAGAGACCCAGTACTTC. Residues: CSVAPGLARETQYF. The chain joins TRBV29-1 to TRBJ2-5; the match to TRBD2 covers 10 bases. CDR3 length: 14 amino acids. The junction had 6 bases not matched to a gene; V was cut back by 4 bases and J by 4 bases. CDR1 SQVTM and CDR2 ANQGSEA come from the germline V gene.

The V gene is TRBV12-5, the J gene TRBJ2-1; a possible D gene is TRBD2 (6 bases). There are 17 residues in the CDR3. The germline gives CDR1 LGHNT, CDR2 FRNRAP. V lost 0 bases and J 6 bases, leaving 18 bases between the germline ends. Here the CDR3 reads CASGLVTLWGGGNEQFF. The CDR3 DNA sequence: TGTGCTAGTGGTTTGGTAACTTTGTGGGGAGGAGGCAATGAGCAGTTCTTC. The whole variable domain, filled in from reference TRBV12-5 and TRBJ2-1, reads DARVTQTPRHKVTEMGQEVTMRCQPILGHNTVFWYRQTMMQGLELLAYFRNRAPLDDSGMPKDRFSAEMPDATLATLKIQPSEPRDSAVYFCASGLVTLWGGGNEQFFGPGTRLTVL.